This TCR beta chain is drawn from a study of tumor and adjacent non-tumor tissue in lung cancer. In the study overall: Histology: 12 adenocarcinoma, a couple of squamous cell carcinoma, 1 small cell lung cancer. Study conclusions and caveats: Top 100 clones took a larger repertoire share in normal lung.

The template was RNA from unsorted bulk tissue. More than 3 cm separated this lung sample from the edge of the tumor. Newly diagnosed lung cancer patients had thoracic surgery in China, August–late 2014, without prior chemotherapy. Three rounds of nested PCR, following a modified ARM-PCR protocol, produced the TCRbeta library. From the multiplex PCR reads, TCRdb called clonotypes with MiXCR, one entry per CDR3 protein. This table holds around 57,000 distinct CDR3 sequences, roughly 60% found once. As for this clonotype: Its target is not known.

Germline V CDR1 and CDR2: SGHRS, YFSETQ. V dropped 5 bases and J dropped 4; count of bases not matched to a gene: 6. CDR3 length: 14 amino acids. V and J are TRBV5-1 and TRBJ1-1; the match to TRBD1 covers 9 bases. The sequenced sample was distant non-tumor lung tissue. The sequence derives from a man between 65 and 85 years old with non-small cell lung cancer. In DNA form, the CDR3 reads TGCGCCAGCAGACGAGGGGGACAGGGCACTGAAGCTTTCTTT. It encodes CASRRGGQGTEAFF.